The 23 T cell receptor beta chains given below trace back to one sample, sequenced in a study of shared clonotypes between healthy human individuals. Profiling relied on immunoSEQ multiplex PCR, and the TCRdb table lists in-frame clones only, not all of them. The sample lists fewer than 700,000 clones, about 80% seen once, with 9.5% to 15% in the top ten. Sequenced: PBMCs. The source is a woman in her forties in good health. Some clones in this sample may be carry-over from other donors' samples.

In this sample, this clone turned up many times. This chain connects TRBV15 to TRBJ1-3; D may be TRBD1 (6 bases). The germline CDR1 and CDR2 sequences are LNHNV and YYDKDF (reference sequence). The V gene lost 0 bases and the J gene lost 0 bases, with 9 bases spanning the gap. The CDR3 spans 16 residues. The CDR3 is CATSRDPTGSGNTIYF. In DNA, the CDR3 is TGTGCCACCAGCAGAGACCCGACAGGCTCTGGAAACACCATATATTTT.

The chain combines TRBV27 with TRBJ2-2; D is unresolved. CDR1 MNHEY and CDR2 SMNVEV come from the germline V gene (reference sequence). V was clipped by 6 bases and J by 1 base, with 9 bases between them. CDR3 length equals 14 residues. The CDR3 coding sequence is TGTGCCAGCAGACCAGGACGGAACACCGGGGAGCTGTTTTTT. As protein: CASRPGRNTGELFF.

This clone is a singleton in its sample. The chain uses TRBV4-3 and TRBJ1-3; the D is unclear. CDR3 length: 16 amino acids. V gave up 0 bases and J gave up 2 bases, with 11 bases separating them. Germline V gene data show CDR1 as LGHNA and CDR2 as YSLEER. CDR3 sequence: CASSQDPRKAGNTIYF. Written as DNA, the CDR3 is TGCGCCAGCAGCCAAGATCCACGGAAGGCTGGAAACACCATATATTTT.

V and J are TRBV11-2 and TRBJ2-1; no definite D call. CDR3 length: 15 residues. Trimming removed 1 base from V and 8 bases from J, with 15 bases in between. Germline CDR1 is SGHAT and CDR2 is FQNNGV. CDR3 in amino acids: CASSLGGGSWDEQFF. CDR3 coding DNA: TGTGCCAGCAGCTTAGGAGGCGGCTCCTGGGATGAGCAGTTCTTC.

The rearrangement joins TRBV7-9 to TRBJ2-1; TRBD2 agrees at 14 bases. The V gene end was trimmed by 8 bases and the J gene end by 1 base; junction bases not matched to a gene: 7. From germline, CDR1 is SEHNR and CDR2 FQNEAQ (reference sequence). CDR3 length: 17 residues. The CDR3 bases are TGTGCCAGCTCTGGGACTAGCGGGAGTGGATCCTACAATGAGCAGTTCTTC. Translated: CASSGTSGSGSYNEQFF.

The chain uses TRBV28 and TRBJ2-7; 13 nucleotides line up with TRBD2. Trimming took 2 bases from V and 4 from J; bases not matched to a gene: 11. In germline, CDR1 is MDHEN, CDR2 SYDVKM. The length of the CDR3 is 18 residues. The CDR3 DNA sequence: TGTGCCAGCAGTTTAGCACTGGGACTAGCGGGGCTTGGGTACGAGCAGTACTTC. As protein: CASSLALGLAGLGYEQYF.

A few counts support this clone. This chain joins TRBV10-3 and TRBJ2-3; TRBD2 matches at 11 bases. Germline trimming cut 4 bases from V and 1 base from J; bases unmatched to any gene: 4. Germline assignment: CDR1 ENHRY and CDR2 SYGVKD. The CDR3 contains 16 residues. The CDR3 DNA reads as TGTGCCATCAGTGCGACTAGCGGGGCGGGCACAGATACGCAGTATTTT. This encodes CAISATSGAGTDTQYF.

This clone has only a few counts. The CDR3 loop reads CASSPTSEFGAEAFF. CDR3 DNA sequence: TGTGCCAGCAGCCCAACGTCAGAATTCGGCGCTGAAGCTTTCTTT. This chain connects TRBV28 to TRBJ1-1; no definite D call. Germline V gene data show CDR1 as MDHEN and CDR2 as SYDVKM. The CDR3 length is 15 residues. V was shortened by 6 bases and J by 6 bases, with 20 bases between the two germline ends.

V gene TRBV5-4 combines with J gene TRBJ1-2; D is uncertain. Per germline, CDR1 SGHNT and CDR2 YYREEE (reference sequence). The V end was cut by 0 bases, the J end by 6 bases, with 9 bases between. This CDR3 region has 13 residues. CDR3 sequence (DNA): TGTGCCAGCAGCTTGGTGTCAGTTAATGGCTACACCTTC. Protein: CASSLVSVNGYTF.

A remark on this clone: A far larger clone is one base from this, pointing to a likely read error. The chain employs TRBV7-3 and TRBJ2-7, with 7 bases that match TRBD1. With 5 bases clipped from V and 4 bases from J, the junction kept 8 bases outside the gene matches. Germline V gene sequence: CDR1 SGHTA, CDR2 FQGTGA. The CDR3 spans 14 residues. The CDR3 region has the DNA TGTGCCAGCAGCGAGACAGGGAATTATTACGAGCAGTACTTC. It encodes CASSETGNYYEQYF.

The chain links TRBV4-1 to TRBJ2-7, with 7 bases aligning to TRBD1. The CDR3 spans 14 residues. V shed 7 bases and J 2 bases; nucleotides not matched to a gene: 8. Germline-derived CDR1 and CDR2 are MGHRA and YSYEKL. CDR3 bases: TGCGCCAGCAAATCCTCAGGGGGAGCCTACGAGCAGTACTTC. Protein: CASKSSGGAYEQYF.

The table lists this clone with a count of one. This chain joins TRBV7-9 and TRBJ1-1, with D hard to call. The germline CDR1 and CDR2 sequences are SEHNR and FQNEAQ (reference sequence). Trimming took 1 base from V and 4 from J, leaving 22 bases between them. The CDR3 is made up of 18 amino acids. The CDR3 loop reads CASSLVSGRGKRGTEAFF. CDR3 bases: TGTGCCAGCAGCTTAGTAAGTGGAAGAGGGAAGCGGGGCACTGAAGCTTTCTTT. Supplemented by reference TRBV7-9 and TRBJ1-1, the full variable domain reads DTGVSQNPRHKITKRGQNVTFRCDPISEHNRLYWYRQTLGQGPEFLTYFQNEAQLEKSRLLSDRFSAERPKGSFSTLEIQRTEQGDSAMYLCASSLVSGRGKRGTEAFFGQGTRLTVV.

As for this clone: A far larger clone is one base from this, pointing to a likely read error. Likely a read error: the CDR3 ends without its conserved phenylalanine or tryptophan. The chain uses TRBV2 and TRBJ1-3; D is unclear. CDR1 is SNHLY, CDR2 FYNNEI, per germline. V shed 8 bases and J shed 2 bases, with 7 bases lying between them. The CDR3 loop spans 12 amino acids. As DNA, the CDR3 is TGTGCCAGCCTTGTTACTGGAAACACCATATATCTT. Translating it yields CASLVTGNTIYL.

The chain uses TRBV5-4 and TRBJ2-5; 12 bases match TRBD2. After removal of 3 bases from V and 3 bases from J, the junction contained 9 bases not matched to a gene. Germline V gene lookup returns CDR1 SGHNT and CDR2 YYREEE (reference sequence). The CDR3 spans 17 residues. The CDR3 DNA follows: TGTGCCAGCAGCTCCAGGACTAGCGGGATTTGGGAAGAGACCCAGTACTTC. It translates to CASSSRTSGIWEETQYF. The full variable domain, its missing parts supplied by reference TRBV5-4 and TRBJ2-5, is ETGVTQSPTHLIKTRGQQVTLRCSSQSGHNTVSWYQQALGQGPQFIFQYYREEENGRGNFPPRFSGLQFPNYSSELNVNALELDDSALYLCASSSRTSGIWEETQYFGPGTRLLVL.

The J gene is TRBJ2-2, the V gene TRBV5-1; TRBD2 matches 13 bases. CDR3 length: 17 amino acids. The junction had 9 bases not matched to a gene; V was cut back by 4 bases and J by 6 bases. Germline-derived CDR1 and CDR2 are SGHRS and YFSETQ. The chain's CDR3 is CASSPGLAGVGAGELFF. CDR3 sequence (DNA): TGCGCCAGCAGCCCCGGACTAGCGGGAGTGGGGGCCGGGGAGCTGTTTTTT.

This clone was detected ten times or more. The chain employs TRBV27 and TRBJ2-7; the D is unclear. This CDR3 is 12 amino acids long. CDR1 and CDR2 from the germline V gene are MNHEY and SMNVEV (reference sequence). Trimming removed 5 bases at V and 7 bases at J, with 12 bases between. Here the CDR3 reads CASSPEVREQYF. The CDR3 DNA reads TGTGCCAGCAGTCCCGAGGTGAGGGAGCAGTACTTC.

The chain links TRBV11-1 to TRBJ2-5; TRBD2 aligns across 9 bases. This CDR3 spans 15 amino acids. Trimming took 3 bases from V and 2 from J; bases not matched to a gene: 4. Germline lookup yields CDR1 SGHAT and CDR2 FQDESV (reference sequence). CDR3 sequence reads: CASSFTSGPQETQYF. Written as DNA, the CDR3 is TGTGCCAGCAGCTTTACTAGCGGGCCACAAGAGACCCAGTACTTC.

The V gene is TRBV5-1, the J gene TRBJ1-1; 8 bases agree with TRBD1. The CDR3 is made up of 17 amino acids. Germline CDR1 is SGHRS and CDR2 is YFSETQ. V was pared by 1 base and J by 4 bases, with 12 bases of the junction left unmatched. The CDR3 region is CASSLWTGRDRGTEAFF. The CDR3 DNA reads as TGCGCCAGCAGCTTGTGGACAGGGAGGGACCGGGGCACTGAAGCTTTCTTT.

The CDR3 region has the DNA TGTGCCAGCAGCCTCACAGGGCCCTACGAGCAGTACTTC. It codes for CASSLTGPYEQYF. V is TRBV7-2 and J is TRBJ2-7; tentative D call: TRBD1 (6 bases). The CDR3 runs 13 residues. The V end was cut by 5 bases, the J end by 2 bases, with 10 bases between. The germline gives CDR1 SGHTA, CDR2 FQGNSA.

The J gene is TRBJ2-5, the V gene TRBV9; TRBD2 is a possible D gene (5 bases). V was trimmed by 0 bases and J by 7 bases, leaving 13 bases between them. From germline, CDR1 is SGDLS and CDR2 YYNGEE. The CDR3 runs to 14 residues. CDR3 sequence reads: CASSVDGGSGTQYF. DNA for the CDR3: TGTGCCAGCAGCGTAGACGGTGGGAGCGGGACCCAGTACTTC.

The chain employs TRBV18 and TRBJ2-3; D is uncertain. In germline, CDR1 is KGHSH, CDR2 LQKENI. Between the trimmed V and J ends, which lost 3 bases and 2 bases, there was a span of 9 bases. The CDR3 is 14 residues long. For the CDR3, the DNA is TGTGCCAGCTCACCTACGGAAGCCACAGATACGCAGTATTTT. It yields the protein CASSPTEATDTQYF.

The chain links TRBV7-6 to TRBJ2-3; no clear D gene. The V gene's germline CDR1 is SGHVS and CDR2 FNYEAQ. V was shortened by 6 bases and J by 0 bases, with 10 bases between the two germline ends. CDR3 length: 14 amino acids. CDR3 in amino acids: CASREVTSTDTQYF. CDR3 in DNA: TGTGCCAGCAGGGAAGTTACTAGCACAGATACGCAGTATTTT.

The rearrangement links TRBV10-1 to TRBJ2-5; D is uncertain. Germline CDR1 is WNHNN and CDR2 is SYGVQD (reference sequence). This CDR3 spans 15 amino acids. Trimming shortened V by 0 bases and J by 1 base, and 9 bases separated the two germline ends. The CDR3 nucleotides read TGCGCCAGCAGTGAGTCTTACGGACCCCAAGAGACCCAGTACTTC. Amino acid sequence: CASSESYGPQETQYF.